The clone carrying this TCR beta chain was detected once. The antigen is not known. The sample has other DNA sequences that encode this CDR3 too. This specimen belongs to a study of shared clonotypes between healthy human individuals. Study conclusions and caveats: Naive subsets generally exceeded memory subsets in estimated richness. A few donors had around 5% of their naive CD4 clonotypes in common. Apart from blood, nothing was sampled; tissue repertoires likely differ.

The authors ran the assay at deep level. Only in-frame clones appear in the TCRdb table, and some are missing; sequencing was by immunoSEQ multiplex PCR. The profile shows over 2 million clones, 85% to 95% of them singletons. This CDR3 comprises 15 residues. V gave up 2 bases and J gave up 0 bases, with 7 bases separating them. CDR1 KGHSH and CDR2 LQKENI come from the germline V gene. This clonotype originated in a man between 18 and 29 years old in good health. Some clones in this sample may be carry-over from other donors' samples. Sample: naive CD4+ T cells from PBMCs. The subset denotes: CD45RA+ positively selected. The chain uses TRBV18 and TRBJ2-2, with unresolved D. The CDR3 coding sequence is TGTGCCAGCTCACCAGGCACACCGAACACCGGGGAGCTGTTTTTT. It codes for CASSPGTPNTGELFF.